This TCR beta chain stems from a study of T-cell reconstitution after alpha-beta-depleted transplantation in children. Study results and limitations: T-cell counts and diversity were attributed mostly to newly produced T cells one year after transplant. Reports say that about two months after transplant, the alpha-beta T cells came out of several hundred graft clones that had expanded. Surviving thymic progenitors and recipient T cells were the source of high TCRbeta diversity at day 60 in some patients.

Trimming pared 6 bases from V and 2 bases from J, leaving 11 bases between. This CDR3 comprises 14 residues. CDR1 is ENHRY and CDR2 is SYGVKD in the germline V gene. Unique molecular identifiers featured in how the TCRbeta library was prepared. TCRdb used MiXCR to reprocess the PCR reads, holding one entry per CDR3 protein. The table lists about 150,000 distinct CDR3 sequences, around 10% of them singletons. Ten or more counts support this clonotype. What it binds is not known. This chain joins TRBV10-3 and TRBJ1-5, with D possibly TRBD1 on 5 matching bases. This specimen consisted of PBMCs, mostly from graft donor cells, obtained 180 days after TCRalphabeta/CD19-depleted stem cell transplant. The clonotype was recovered from a female patient aged 2-15 years who had a stem cell transplant for congenital amegakaryocytic thrombocytopenia, so the T cells may come from the graft donor. In DNA, the CDR3 is TGTGCCATCAGCGGTGGGGGGGGCAATCAGCCCCAGCATTTT. Its translation: CAISGGGGNQPQHF.